This TCR beta chain comes out of a study of blood T cell repertoires in COVID-19. The assay was immunoSEQ multiplex PCR, and TCRdb's table has in-frame clones only and misses some. Seen here are approximately 82,000 clones, around 83% observed once, and the top ten hold approximately 15%. This CDR3 comprises 15 residues. V was clipped by 3 bases and J by 3 bases, with 14 bases between them. CDR1 is LGHDT and CDR2 is YNNKEL in the germline V gene (reference sequence). The source is a woman aged 60-75 years with acute or convalescent COVID-19. Sequenced material: peripheral blood. The rearrangement links TRBV3-1 (or the pseudogene TRBV3-2) to TRBJ1-1; maybe TRBD1 (5 bases). CDR3: CASSQGSWGDTEAFF. In DNA, the CDR3 is TGTGCCAGCAGCCAGGGGTCCTGGGGGGACACTGAAGCTTTCTTT.